This T cell receptor beta chain was recorded in a study of blood T cell repertoires in COVID-19. Overall study context: Sources were T cells, B-cell-depleted T cells, or PBMCs; the material itself was cDNA or gDNA.

The V end was cut by 3 bases, the J end by 1 base, with 15 bases between. The CDR3 is made up of 16 amino acids. The V gene's germline CDR1 is SGHTA and CDR2 FQGNSA. Original processing methods: Amplifying reference gene primers gave estimates of nucleated cell counts. Assay used: immunoSEQ multiplex PCR; TCRdb lists only in-frame clones, some missing. For V, J and clone size, that table is used; D and trimming come from the DNA. Among fewer than 90,000 clones listed, 72% were seen once. V and J are TRBV7-2 and TRBJ1-2, with a possible D match to TRBD1 (6 bases). Material for sequencing was peripheral blood. The receptor was derived from a woman of 80 years or more with acute or convalescent COVID-19. The CDR3 loop is CASSLTAQGDNYGYTF. CDR3 DNA sequence: TGTGCCAGCAGCTTGACGGCACAGGGCGATAACTATGGCTACACCTTC.